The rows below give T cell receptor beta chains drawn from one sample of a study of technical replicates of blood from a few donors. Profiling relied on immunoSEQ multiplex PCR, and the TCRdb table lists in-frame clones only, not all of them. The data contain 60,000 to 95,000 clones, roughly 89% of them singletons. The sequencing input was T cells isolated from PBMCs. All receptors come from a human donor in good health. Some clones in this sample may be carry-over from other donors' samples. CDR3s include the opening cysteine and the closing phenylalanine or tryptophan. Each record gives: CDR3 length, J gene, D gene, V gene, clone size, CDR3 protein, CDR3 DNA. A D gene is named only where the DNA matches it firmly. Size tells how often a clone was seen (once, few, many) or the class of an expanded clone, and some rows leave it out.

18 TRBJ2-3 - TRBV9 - CASSVGLLIGTSTDTQYF TGTGCCAGCAGCGTAGGTCTATTAATTGGGACAAGCACAGATACGCAGTATTTT
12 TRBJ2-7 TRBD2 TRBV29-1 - CSVGGGLDEQYF TGCAGCGTTGGGGGGGGTCTGGACGAGCAGTACTTC
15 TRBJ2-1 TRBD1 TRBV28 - CASRPGTGGWNEQFF TGTGCCAGCAGACCCGGGACAGGGGGCTGGAATGAGCAGTTCTTC
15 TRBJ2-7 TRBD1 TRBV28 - CASRPRDRDTYEQYF TGTGCCAGCAGACCTCGGGACAGGGATACCTACGAGCAGTACTTC
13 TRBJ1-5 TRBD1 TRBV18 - CASSPDRGQPQHF TGTGCCAGCTCCCCCGACAGGGGTCAGCCCCAGCATTTT
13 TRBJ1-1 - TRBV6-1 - CASSEKRGSEAFF TGTGCCAGCAGTGAAAAGAGAGGGAGCGAAGCTTTCTTT
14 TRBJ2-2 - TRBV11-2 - CASSFDSYTGELFF TGTGCCAGCAGCTTTGACAGTTACACCGGGGAGCTGTTTTTT
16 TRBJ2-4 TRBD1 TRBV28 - CASSLAGTGGRNIQYF TGTGCCAGCAGTTTAGCCGGGACAGGGGGCCGGAACATTCAGTACTTC
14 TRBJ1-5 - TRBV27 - CASRVTYSNQPQHF TGTGCCAGCAGGGTGACTTATAGCAATCAGCCCCAGCATTTT
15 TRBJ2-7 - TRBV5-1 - CASSLNPGDPLEQYF TGCGCCAGCAGCTTGAACCCAGGGGACCCTCTGGAGCAGTACTTC
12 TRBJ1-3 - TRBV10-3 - CAISEAGNTIYF TGTGCCATTTCCGAGGCTGGGAACACCATATATTTT
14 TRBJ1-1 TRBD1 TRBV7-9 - CASRRGQGITEAFF TGTGCCAGCAGGCGGGGACAGGGGATTACTGAAGCTTTCTTT
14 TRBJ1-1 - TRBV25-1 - CASTSRGWDTEAFF TGTGCCAGCACTTCCCGCGGGTGGGACACTGAAGCTTTCTTT
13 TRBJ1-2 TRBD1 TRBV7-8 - CASSSRTGNGYTF TGTGCCAGCAGCTCCAGGACAGGCAATGGCTACACCTTC
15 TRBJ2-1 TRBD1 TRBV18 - CASSPKEAQGNEQFF TGTGCCAGCTCACCAAAGGAGGCACAGGGGAATGAGCAGTTCTTC
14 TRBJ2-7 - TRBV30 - CAWSCHDRTYEQYF TGTGCCTGGAGTTGCCATGACAGAACCTACGAGCAGTACTTC
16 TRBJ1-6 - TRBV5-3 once CARSPDRSSYNSPLHF TGTGCCAGAAGCCCCGACAGAAGCTCCTATAATTCACCCCTCCACTTT
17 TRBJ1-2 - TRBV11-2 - CASSLATNLTPVKGYTF TGTGCCAGCAGCTTAGCCACTAACCTGACGCCTGTGAAGGGCTACACCTTC
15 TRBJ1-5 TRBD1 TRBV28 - CASKTGGQGNQPQHF TGTGCCAGCAAGACAGGGGGTCAAGGCAATCAGCCCCAGCATTTT
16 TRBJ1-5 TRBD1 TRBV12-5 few CASGLGNRGGNQPQHF TGTGCTAGTGGTTTGGGCAACAGGGGTGGCAATCAGCCCCAGCATTTT
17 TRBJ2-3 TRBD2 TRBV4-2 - CASSPGDTSGGANTQYF TGTGCCAGCAGCCCCGGGGATACTAGCGGGGGGGCCAATACGCAGTATTTT
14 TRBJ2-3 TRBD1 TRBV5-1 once CASSKGQAEDTQYF TGCGCCAGCAGCAAGGGACAGGCGGAAGATACGCAGTATTTT
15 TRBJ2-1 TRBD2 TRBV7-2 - CASSSLAGGIVEQFF TGTGCCAGCAGTTCACTAGCGGGAGGGATAGTCGAGCAGTTCTTC
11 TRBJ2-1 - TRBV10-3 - CAIQGFNEQFF TGTGCCATACAGGGTTTCAATGAGCAGTTCTTC
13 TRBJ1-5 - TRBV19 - CASSMAGSSPQHF TGTGCCAGTAGTATGGCCGGGAGTTCGCCCCAGCATTTT
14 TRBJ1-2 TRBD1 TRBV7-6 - CASSQDRMNYGYTF TGTGCCAGCAGCCAGGACAGGATGAACTATGGCTACACCTTC
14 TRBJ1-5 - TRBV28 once CASSRGGSNQPQHF TGTGCCAGCAGCAGGGGTGGAAGCAATCAGCCCCAGCATTTT
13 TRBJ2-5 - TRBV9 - CASSVMEKETQYF TGTGCCAGCAGCGTAATGGAGAAAGAGACCCAGTACTTC
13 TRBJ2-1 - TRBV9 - CASSSSGTPIQFF TGTGCCAGCAGCAGCTCCGGGACTCCCATCCAGTTCTTC
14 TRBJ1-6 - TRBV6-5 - CASTRTREVSPLHF TGTGCCAGCACTCGGACGAGGGAAGTCTCACCCCTCCACTTT
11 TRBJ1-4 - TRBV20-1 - CSVQGREKLFF TGCAGTGTGCAGGGGCGGGAAAAACTGTTTTTT
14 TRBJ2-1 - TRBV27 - CASSTKDSYNEQFF TGTGCCAGCAGTACGAAGGACAGCTACAATGAGCAGTTCTTC
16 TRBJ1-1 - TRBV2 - CASTRGPGARDTEAFF TGTGCCAGCACCCGTGGGCCAGGGGCCCGGGATACTGAAGCTTTCTTT
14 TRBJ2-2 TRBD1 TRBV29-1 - CSVEGQGNTGELFF TGCAGCGTAGAGGGACAGGGAAACACCGGGGAGCTGTTTTTT
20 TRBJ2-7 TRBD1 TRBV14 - CASSQDGIRIRSRTGDEQYF TGTGCCAGCAGCCAAGATGGGATTCGCATTCGTTCTCGGACAGGCGACGAGCAGTACTTC
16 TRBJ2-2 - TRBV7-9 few CASSPPTVQNTGELFF TGTGCCAGCAGCCCCCCCACTGTCCAGAACACCGGGGAGCTGTTTTTT
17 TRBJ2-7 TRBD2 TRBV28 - CASSSLWGTSASYEQYF TGTGCCAGCAGTTCCCTATGGGGGACTAGCGCTTCCTACGAGCAGTACTTC
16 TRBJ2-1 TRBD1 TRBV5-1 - CASSLALGTGYTEQFF TGCGCCAGCAGCTTGGCTTTAGGGACAGGGTACACTGAGCAGTTCTTC
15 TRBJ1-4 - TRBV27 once CASSLTRDKGEKLFF TGTGCCAGCAGTTTAACCCGGGACAAGGGTGAAAAACTGTTTTTT
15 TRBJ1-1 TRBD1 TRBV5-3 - CARSLQGTANTEAFF TGTGCCAGAAGCTTGCAGGGGACAGCGAACACTGAAGCTTTCTTT
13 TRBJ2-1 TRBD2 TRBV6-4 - CASSDSGEGEQFF TGTGCCAGCAGTGACTCTGGGGAGGGAGAGCAGTTCTTC
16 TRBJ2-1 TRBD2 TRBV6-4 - CASSDRGLAGGDEQFF TGTGCCAGCAGTGACCGGGGACTAGCGGGGGGAGATGAGCAGTTCTTC
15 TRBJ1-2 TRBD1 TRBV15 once CATSKTGGVPYGYTF TGTGCCACCAGTAAGACAGGGGGCGTTCCCTATGGCTACACCTTC
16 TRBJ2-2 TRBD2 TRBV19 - CASKEEREWGTGELFF TGTGCCAGTAAGGAAGAGCGGGAGTGGGGGACCGGGGAGCTGTTTTTT
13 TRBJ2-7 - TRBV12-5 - CASVSGHLYEQYF TGTGCTAGTGTGAGCGGCCATCTCTACGAGCAGTACTTC
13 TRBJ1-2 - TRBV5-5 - CASSFGGGYGYTF TGTGCCAGCAGCTTTGGGGGGGGGTATGGCTACACCTTC
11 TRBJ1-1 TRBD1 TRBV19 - CATQDRIKAFF TGTGCCACCCAGGACAGGATAAAAGCTTTCTTT
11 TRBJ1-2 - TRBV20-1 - CSASRSYGYTF TGCAGTGCTTCCCGGAGCTATGGCTACACCTTC
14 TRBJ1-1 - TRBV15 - CATSSGTGYPEAFF TGTGCCACCAGTTCCGGGACTGGGTACCCTGAAGCTTTCTTT